This TCR beta chain comes out of a study of Tregs in tolerant kidney transplant recipients (dated by TCRdb to between 2019 and 2020). Study-wide context: The transplants used related donors with nonmyeloablative bone marrow transplantation, and mixed chimerism in the human trials was transient. TCRbeta sequencing was used in the study to identify donor-specific regulatory T cells before combined kidney and bone marrow transplantation, and the identified cells were then tracked after transplant. Study-wide conclusions, independent of this receptor: PCR primers changed over time for some patients, so nucleotide-level comparison across those patients' samples was not possible. The study was constrained by small patient numbers, and validation of the findings is required in larger populations and under other immunosuppression protocols. Expanding Tregs with activated donor B cells appeared to identify the most biologically relevant and donor-specific TCRbeta repertoire. In tolerant patients, the expansion of donor-specific Tregs was greater than global Treg expansion, suggesting that the expansion was antigen-driven rather than nonspecific. Biological reproducibility was not directly addressed, though technical replication error appeared minimal.

According to the study, the label for this sample's time point signals: blood sample drawn before combined kidney and bone marrow transplant. Unstimulated Tregs (CD4+CD25+CD127-), CD4+ non-Tregs (CD4+CD25-), CD4 and CD8 cells were FACS-sorted from thawed PBMCs. Patients were several combined kidney and bone marrow transplant recipients from the ITN036ST trial, and only these trial subjects had samples available. Healthy control blood was separated into PBMCs by Ficoll density gradient and cryopreserved, and patient PBMCs were collected both before and after transplant. Details on this clone: Its antigen has not been determined. The input lacks base qualities; no much larger clone sits a single base away.

A distance of 17 bases separates the germline ends of V and J, which lose 7 bases and 2 bases respectively. Sequences MDHEN (CDR1) and SYDVKM (CDR2) are obtained from the germline V gene. The CDR3 contains 15 residues, cysteine and phenylalanine counted. CDR3 DNA only is kept here, 45 bases in frame from base 1. For TCRbeta CDR3 sequencing, genomic DNA from the sorted cells was extracted using the QIAGEN DNeasy Blood and Tissue Kit. High-throughput TCRbeta CDR3 sequencing, including PCR amplification with bias correction and internal controls, was performed commercially through immunoSEQ. The study's own analysis went as follows. A unique productive TCRbeta sequence was defined by the CDR3 nucleotide sequence when primers matched, and otherwise by the CDR3 amino acid sequence together with the Vbeta and Jbeta genes. To correct for sorting error, sequences found in more than one sorted population at a frequency ratio of 2:1 or less were discarded, and the remaining shared sequences were assigned to the population with the higher frequency. Sequences were defined as donor-reactive when expanded at least 5-fold in CFSE-low cells versus unstimulated cells and present at a frequency of at least 0.01% in CFSE-low cells. Jensen-Shannon divergence, calculated on the top 100 TCRbeta sequences ranked by frequency, was used to quantify repertoire divergence. For samples with multiple sequencing runs, sorting error was corrected in each run separately before the runs were combined. TCRdb limited this immuneACCESS table to in-frame rearrangements with V and J called. A share of clones is missing; checked studies link under half to unresolved V genes, and the rest is unexplained. V and J calls and clone size are those listed in that table; D and trimming were worked out from the DNA. The sample yields about 69,000 clones; 85% to 90% were counted once. The biggest ten clones account for 0.39% of the sample.

The origin of this receptor is a human donor who received a combined kidney and bone marrow transplant. The sequencing used CD4+ T cells from blood, collected before the transplant. The rearranged segments are TRBV28 and TRBJ2-5, with TRBD1 perhaps the D gene, on 5 matching bases. The DNA is as follows: TGTGCCAGCAACTGGGCAGGGAAGGTGCAAGAGACCCAGTACTTC. Translation gives CASNWAGKVQETQYF.